This TCR beta chain originates from a study of regulatory T cells in long-lasting Graves disease. Arm-PCR with iRepertoire HTBI primers amplified the CDR3 regions for these TCR beta libraries. TCRdb re-derived calls from the multiplex PCR reads in MiXCR, one entry per CDR3 protein. The table has hundreds of thousands of distinct CDR3 sequences, roughly 17% seen once. Time point in this sample: newly diagnosed GD, antithyroid drugs for less than 3 months. Extracted RNA from PBMCs served as the source of the TCR library. Germline CDR1 SGHVS, CDR2 FNYEAQ. V was pared by 5 bases and J by 7 bases, with 14 bases between. The CDR3 runs 13 residues. This clonotype came up many times. These same records also appear under a second study, on T cells in Graves' hyperthyroidism and ophthalmopathy.

The chain recombines TRBV7-6 with TRBJ1-1; a possible D gene is TRBD1 (6 bases). This material consisted of peripheral blood mononuclear cells (PBMCs), taken at new diagnosis, from a patient treated with antithyroid drugs. This TCR was recovered from a woman in her twenties or thirties with Graves disease. CDR3 nucleotide sequence: TGTGCCAGCAGCCTAGACACAGGGATTGAAGCTTTCTTT. Amino acid sequence: CASSLDTGIEAFF.